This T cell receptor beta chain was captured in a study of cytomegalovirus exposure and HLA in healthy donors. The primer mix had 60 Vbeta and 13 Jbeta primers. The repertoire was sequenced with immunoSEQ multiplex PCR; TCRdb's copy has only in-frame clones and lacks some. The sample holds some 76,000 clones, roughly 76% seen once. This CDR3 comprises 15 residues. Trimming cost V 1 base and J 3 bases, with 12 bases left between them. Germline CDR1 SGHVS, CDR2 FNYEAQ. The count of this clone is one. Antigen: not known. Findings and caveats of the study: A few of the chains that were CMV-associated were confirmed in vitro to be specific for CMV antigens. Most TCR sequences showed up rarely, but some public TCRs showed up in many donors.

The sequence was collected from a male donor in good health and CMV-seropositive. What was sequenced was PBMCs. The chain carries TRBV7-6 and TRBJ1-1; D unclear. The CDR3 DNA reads TGTGCCAGCAGCTTAGGGCCGACAATGGACACTGAAGCTTTCTTT. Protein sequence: CASSLGPTMDTEAFF.